This T cell receptor beta chain comes out of a study of PD-1 blockade in classical Hodgkin lymphoma. Overall study: With a 2-week interval, patients received intravenous nivolumab at 3 mg/kg. Study-wide results and caveats: Relative to healthy donors, newly diagnosed patients reportedly had lower baseline TCR diversity, which was reported as lower still in relapsed/refractory patients. Researchers reported that CD4+ TCR diversity, though not CD8+, rose significantly by C4D1. Patients who began taking nivolumab under 1 year after ASCT were left out.

The repertoire was sequenced with immunoSEQ multiplex PCR; TCRdb's copy has only in-frame clones and lacks some. The data contain about 9,900 clones, 92% of them singletons. There are 17 residues in the CDR3. Germline loops: CDR1 SSHAT, CDR2 FNYEAQ (reference sequence). Note on this clone: Its target is unknown. A junction end diverges from the germline sequence, so it may reflect a read error.

All patients experienced relapse after autologous stem cell transplantation, and brentuximab vedotin exposure was variable. The V gene is TRBV7-7, the J gene TRBJ2-5; the D gene is possibly TRBD2 (5 bases). The TCR was taken from a human donor with classical Hodgkin lymphoma. Sequenced here: peripheral blood mononuclear cells (PBMCs), sampled at baseline. The CDR3 sequence: CASSLAQTRTGRETQYF. The DNA of the CDR3 is TGTGCTAGCAGCTTAGCTCAAACACGGACGGGGAGAGAGACCCAGTACTTC.